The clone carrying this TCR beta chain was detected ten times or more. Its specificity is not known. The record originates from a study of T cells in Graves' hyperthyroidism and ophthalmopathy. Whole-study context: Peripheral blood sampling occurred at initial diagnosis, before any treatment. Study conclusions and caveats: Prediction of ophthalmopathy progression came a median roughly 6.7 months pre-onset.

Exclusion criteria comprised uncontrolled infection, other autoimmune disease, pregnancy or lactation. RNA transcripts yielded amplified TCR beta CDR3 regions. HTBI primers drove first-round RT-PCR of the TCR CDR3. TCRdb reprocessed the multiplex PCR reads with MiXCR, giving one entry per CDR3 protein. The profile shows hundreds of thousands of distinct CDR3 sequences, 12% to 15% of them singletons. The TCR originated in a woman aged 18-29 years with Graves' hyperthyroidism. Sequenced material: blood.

CDR3 residues: CASSSGWGEKLFF. In DNA, the CDR3 is TGTGCCAGCAGCTCGGGGTGGGGAGAAAAACTGTTTTTT. The V gene is TRBV12-3 or TRBV12-4, the J gene TRBJ1-4; D unclear. The CDR3 sequence is 13 residues long. V was trimmed by 6 bases and J by 8 bases, leaving 13 bases between them.